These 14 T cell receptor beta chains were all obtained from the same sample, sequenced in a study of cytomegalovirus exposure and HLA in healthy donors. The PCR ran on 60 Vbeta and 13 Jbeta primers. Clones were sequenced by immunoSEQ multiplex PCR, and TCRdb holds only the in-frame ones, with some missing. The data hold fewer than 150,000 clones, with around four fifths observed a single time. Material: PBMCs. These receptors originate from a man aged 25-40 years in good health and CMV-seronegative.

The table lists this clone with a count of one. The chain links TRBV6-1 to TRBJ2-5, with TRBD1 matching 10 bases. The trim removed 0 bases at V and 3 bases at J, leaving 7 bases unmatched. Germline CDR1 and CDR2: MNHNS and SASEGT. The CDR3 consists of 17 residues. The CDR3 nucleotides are TGTGCCAGCAGTGAAGCTTTGACAGGGGGCTGGGAAGAGACCCAGTACTTC. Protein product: CASSEALTGGWEETQYF.

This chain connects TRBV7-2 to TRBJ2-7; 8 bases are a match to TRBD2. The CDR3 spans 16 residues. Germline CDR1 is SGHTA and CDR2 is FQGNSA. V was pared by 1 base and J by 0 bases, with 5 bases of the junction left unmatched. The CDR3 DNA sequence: TGTGCCAGCAGCTTAGATTCTAGCGGGCGCTCCTACGAGCAGTACTTC. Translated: CASSLDSSGRSYEQYF. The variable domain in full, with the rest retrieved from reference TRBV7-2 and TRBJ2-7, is GAGVSQSPSNKVTEKGKDVELRCDPISGHTALYWYRQSLGQGLEFLIYFQGNSAPDKSGLPSDRFSAERTGGSVSTLTIQRTQQEDSAVYLCASSLDSSGRSYEQYFGPGTRLTVT.

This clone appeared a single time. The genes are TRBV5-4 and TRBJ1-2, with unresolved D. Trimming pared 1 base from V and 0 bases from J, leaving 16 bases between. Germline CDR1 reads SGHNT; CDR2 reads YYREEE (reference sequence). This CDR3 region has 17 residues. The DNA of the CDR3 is TGTGCCAGCAGCTTGTTGGCCACCCTGCAGGCTAACTATGGCTACACCTTC. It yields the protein CASSLLATLQANYGYTF. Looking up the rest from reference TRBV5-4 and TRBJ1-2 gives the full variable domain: ETGVTQSPTHLIKTRGQQVTLRCSSQSGHNTVSWYQQALGQGPQFIFQYYREEENGRGNFPPRFSGLQFPNYSSELNVNALELDDSALYLCASSLLATLQANYGYTFGSGTRLTVV.

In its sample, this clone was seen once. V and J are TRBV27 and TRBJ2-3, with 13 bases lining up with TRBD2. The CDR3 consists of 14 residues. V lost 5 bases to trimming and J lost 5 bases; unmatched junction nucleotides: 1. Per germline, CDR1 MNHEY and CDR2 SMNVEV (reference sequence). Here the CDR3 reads CASSGLAGVDTQYF. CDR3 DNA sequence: TGTGCCAGCAGTGGACTAGCGGGGGTAGATACGCAGTATTTT.

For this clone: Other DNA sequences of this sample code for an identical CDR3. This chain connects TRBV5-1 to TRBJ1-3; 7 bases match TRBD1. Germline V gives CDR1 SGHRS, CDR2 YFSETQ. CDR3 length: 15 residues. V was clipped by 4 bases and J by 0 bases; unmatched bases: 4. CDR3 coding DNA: TGCGCCAGCAGCCCGGGACAGCTCTCTGGAAACACCATATATTTT. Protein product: CASSPGQLSGNTIYF. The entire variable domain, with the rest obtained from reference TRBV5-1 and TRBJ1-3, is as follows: KAGVTQTPRYLIKTRGQQVTLSCSPISGHRSVSWYQQTPGQGLQFLFEYFSETQRNKGNFPGRFSGRQFSNSRSEMNVSTLELGDSALYLCASSPGQLSGNTIYFGEGSWLTVV.

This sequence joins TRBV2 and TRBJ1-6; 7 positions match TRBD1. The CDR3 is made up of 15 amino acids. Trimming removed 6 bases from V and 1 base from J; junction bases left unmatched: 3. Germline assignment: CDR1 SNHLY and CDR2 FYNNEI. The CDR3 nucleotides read TGTGCCAGCAGCCGACAGGGATCCTATAATTCACCCCTCCACTTT. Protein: CASSRQGSYNSPLHF.

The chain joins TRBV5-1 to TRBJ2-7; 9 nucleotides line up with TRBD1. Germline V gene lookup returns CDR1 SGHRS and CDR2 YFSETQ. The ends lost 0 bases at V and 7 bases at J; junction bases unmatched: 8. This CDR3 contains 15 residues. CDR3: CASSLVPTGGGEQYF. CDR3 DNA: TGCGCCAGCAGCTTGGTCCCCACAGGGGGCGGAGAGCAGTACTTC.

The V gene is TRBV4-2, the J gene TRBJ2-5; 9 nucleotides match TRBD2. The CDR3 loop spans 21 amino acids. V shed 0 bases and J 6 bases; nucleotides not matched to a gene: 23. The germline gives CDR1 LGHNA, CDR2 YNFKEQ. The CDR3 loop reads CASSQDRWTSVGRDPRQTQYF. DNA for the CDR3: TGTGCCAGCAGCCAAGATAGGTGGACTAGCGTCGGAAGGGACCCCCGACAGACCCAGTACTTC.

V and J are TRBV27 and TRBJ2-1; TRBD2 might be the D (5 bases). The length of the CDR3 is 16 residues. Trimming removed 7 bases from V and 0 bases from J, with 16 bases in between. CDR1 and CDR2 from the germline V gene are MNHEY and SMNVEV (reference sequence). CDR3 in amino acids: CASTASEGLSYNEQFF. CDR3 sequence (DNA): TGTGCCAGCACTGCAAGTGAGGGCCTCTCCTACAATGAGCAGTTCTTC.

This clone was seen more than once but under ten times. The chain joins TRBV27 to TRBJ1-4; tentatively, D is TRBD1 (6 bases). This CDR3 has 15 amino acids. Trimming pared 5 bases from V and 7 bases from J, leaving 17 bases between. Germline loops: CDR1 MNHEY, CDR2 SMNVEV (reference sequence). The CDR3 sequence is CASSPNRAGGEKLFF. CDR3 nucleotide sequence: TGTGCCAGCAGTCCTAACAGGGCGGGAGGTGAAAAACTGTTTTTT.

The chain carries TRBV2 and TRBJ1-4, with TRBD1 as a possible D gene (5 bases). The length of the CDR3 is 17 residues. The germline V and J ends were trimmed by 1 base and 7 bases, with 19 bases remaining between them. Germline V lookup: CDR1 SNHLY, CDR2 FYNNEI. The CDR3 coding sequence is TGTGCCAGCAGTGAAGTGGGGAGGGGCGCTCGTGGTGAAAAACTGTTTTTT. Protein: CASSEVGRGARGEKLFF.

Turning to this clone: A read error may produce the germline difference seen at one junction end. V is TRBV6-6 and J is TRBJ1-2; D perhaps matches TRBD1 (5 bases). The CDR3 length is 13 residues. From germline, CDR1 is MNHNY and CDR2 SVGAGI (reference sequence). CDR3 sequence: CASSYRPSWGYPF. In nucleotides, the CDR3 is TGTGCCAGCAGTTATCGGCCGTCTTGGGGCTACCCCTTC.

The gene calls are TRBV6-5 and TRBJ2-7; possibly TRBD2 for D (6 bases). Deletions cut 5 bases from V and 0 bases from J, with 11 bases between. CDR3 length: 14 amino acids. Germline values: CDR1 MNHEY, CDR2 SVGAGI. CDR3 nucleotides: TGTGCCAGCAGTAGGGACTCGGTCTCCTACGAGCAGTACTTC. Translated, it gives CASSRDSVSYEQYF.

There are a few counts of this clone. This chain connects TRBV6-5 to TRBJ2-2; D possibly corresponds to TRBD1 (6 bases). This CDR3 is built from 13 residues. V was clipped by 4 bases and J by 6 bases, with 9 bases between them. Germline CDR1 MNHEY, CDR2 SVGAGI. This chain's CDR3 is CASSSGVAGELFF. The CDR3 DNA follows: TGTGCCAGCAGTTCAGGGGTGGCCGGGGAGCTGTTTTTT.